This TCR beta chain was recovered during a study of T cell repertoires in cytomegalovirus infection. TCRdb processed the reads anew with MiXCR; each CDR3 protein has one entry. The sample lists about 60,000 distinct CDR3 sequences, roughly a fifth occurring once. The study's findings and limits: Accumulated public TCR beta family frequency recognized individuals carrying CMV together with the relevant HLA.

Remarks on this clonotype: What it recognizes is unknown.

The specimen was CD8+ T cells from cultured PBMCs, collected from culture after CMV antigen stimulation. The clonotype comes from a human donor in good health (CMV status not recorded). Some clones in this sample may be carry-over from other donors' samples.

CDR3 sequence (DNA): TGTGCCAGCACCCCGGGACAGTATAATTCACCCCTCCACTTT. It encodes CASTPGQYNSPLHF. This chain connects TRBV6-2 or TRBV6-3 to TRBJ1-6, with 7 bases identical to TRBD1. This CDR3 region has 14 residues. Germline-derived CDR1 and CDR2 are MNHEY and SVGEGT. The J segment lost 4 bases and the V segment lost 7 bases, leaving 4 bases of the junction unmatched.